The TCR beta chain under discussion was sequenced for a study of OX40 agonist ivuxolimab in advanced cancers. A note on the overall study: Ivuxolimab, which targeted the costimulatory receptor OX40 (CD134), was an agonistic, fully human IgG2 monoclonal antibody. Intravenous ivuxolimab was administered to patients every 2 weeks at six dose levels: 0.01, 0.1, 0.3, 1.5, 3 and 10 mg/kg. Of the 50 to 55 dose-escalation patients, hepatocellular carcinoma was present in about 20, melanoma in around 15, renal cell carcinoma in 9 and head and neck cancer in 9. In the dose-escalation cohort, 70% to 90% of patients were male, and the mean age was roughly 60 years with a range of roughly 20 to 85. Prior anti-PD-1, anti-PD-L1 or anti-CTLA-4 therapy was permitted, and roughly two fifths of dose-escalation patients had received checkpoint inhibitors. Partial responses occurred in three dose-escalation patients: two with cutaneous melanoma and one with hepatocellular carcinoma. The purpose of peripheral TCRbeta sequencing was to test whether ivuxolimab changed TCR sequence diversity and led to clonal T-cell expansion. The monotherapy dose-escalation portion (N of about 50 patients) of the phase I ivuxolimab trial is reported in the paper. What the authors observed across the whole study: After ivuxolimab, more expanded clones were found on average in CD8+ T cells than in CD4+ T cells. At doses of 0.1 to 3.0 mg/kg, clonal expansion of both CD4+ and CD8+ T cells in blood was seen between baseline and week 6. Partial responders in the 0.1-3.0 mg/kg groups had among the lowest normalized peripheral clonal expansion, especially among CD8+ T cells. Which antigens the clonally expanded peripheral T cells were specific for was not determined. Low levels of normalized T-cell clonal expansion were also seen in some patients who did not respond.

Genomic DNA was isolated from the sorted cells so that the TCRbeta CDR3 region could be sequenced. TCRbeta CDR3 regions were sequenced using the immunoSEQ Assay. The table was pulled from immuneACCESS by TCRdb, which kept in-frame rearrangements only. Such tables lose some clones; where checked, under half of the loss comes from unresolved V genes, and the rest has no known cause. The table for this sample lists more than 50,000 clones; about 83% of them were counted only once. The biggest ten clones account for roughly 4.4% of the sample. The CDR3 runs 15 residues from the cysteine to the phenylalanine. Solely the CDR3 DNA is kept, with 45 bases framed from the first base. A distance of 12 bases separates the germline ends of V and J, which lose 2 bases and 5 bases respectively. The germline V gene (reference sequence) provides CDR1 MNHNY and CDR2 SVGAGI. Patients with autoimmune disease history or receiving systemic immunosuppression were excluded from the trial. Peripheral blood for TCR sequencing was collected from all dose cohorts at baseline, on cycle 4 day 1, and on cycle 7 day 1. Samples were obtained from an open-label, multicenter, first-in-human phase I dose-escalation trial of ivuxolimab. The trial enrolled adults with locally advanced or metastatic head and neck squamous cell, hepatocellular, melanoma or renal cell carcinoma. Before TCR sequencing, CD4+ T cells and CD8+ T cells from peripheral blood were sorted into separate populations.

With respect to this clone: The specificity of this receptor is unknown. The sample holds no much larger clone one base away, and base qualities are not on file.

This sample comprised CD4+ or CD8+ T cells sorted from blood, obtained in a trial of the OX40 agonist ivuxolimab. The sequence links TRBV6-6 to TRBJ2-2; the D gene is perhaps TRBD2, on 7 matching bases. This sequence originates from an adult with an advanced solid tumor such as melanoma, head and neck, liver or kidney cancer. CDR3 protein: CASSYKGGNTGELFF. The sequence in DNA is TGTGCCAGCAGTTACAAGGGGGGGAATACCGGGGAGCTGTTTTTT.